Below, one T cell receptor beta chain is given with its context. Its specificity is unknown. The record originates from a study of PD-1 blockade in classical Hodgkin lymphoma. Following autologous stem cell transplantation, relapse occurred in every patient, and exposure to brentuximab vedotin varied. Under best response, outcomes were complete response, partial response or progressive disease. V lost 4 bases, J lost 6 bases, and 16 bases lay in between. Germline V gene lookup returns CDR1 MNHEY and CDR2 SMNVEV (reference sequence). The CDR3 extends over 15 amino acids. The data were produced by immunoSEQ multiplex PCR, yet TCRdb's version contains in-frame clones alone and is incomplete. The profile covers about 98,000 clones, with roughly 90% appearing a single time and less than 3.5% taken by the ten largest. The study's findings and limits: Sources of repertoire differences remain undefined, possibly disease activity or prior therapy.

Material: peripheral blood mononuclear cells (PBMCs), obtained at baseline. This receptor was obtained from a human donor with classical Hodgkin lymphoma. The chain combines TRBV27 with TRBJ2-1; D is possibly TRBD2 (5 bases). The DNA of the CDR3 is TGTGCCAGCAGTTCCCTTAACGGACGGGGCAATGAGCAGTTCTTC. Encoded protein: CASSSLNGRGNEQFF.